One sample yielded the 19 T cell receptor beta chains listed below, sequenced in a study of T cell responses to AZD1222 COVID-19 vaccine. TCRdb's copy holds only in-frame clones and misses some; the assay was immunoSEQ multiplex PCR. The table shows 130,000 to 150,000 clones, with approximately 93% occurring only once. The material sequenced was peripheral blood, taken after recovery from COVID-19. Source of these receptors: an adult who had recovered from COVID-19.

The rearrangement joins TRBV7-6 to TRBJ2-1; 8 nucleotides line up with TRBD2. Trimming removed 2 bases from V and 6 bases from J; junction bases left unmatched: 6. The germline CDR1 and CDR2 sequences are SGHVS and FNYEAQ. CDR3 length: 15 residues. Written as DNA, the CDR3 is TGTGCCAGCAGCTTAACGGGGGGGGCCAGCAATGAGCAGTTCTTC. Translating gives CASSLTGGASNEQFF.

The genes are TRBV24-1 and TRBJ1-4; TRBD1 matches 9 bases. J was trimmed by 5 bases and V by 3 bases; bases with no gene match: 6. The CDR3 totals 16 residues. Germline CDR1 and CDR2: KGHDR and SFDVKD. The CDR3 nucleotides are TGTGCCACCAGTGATGGACGACAGGGGGGGAATGAAAAACTGTTTTTT. Translated, it gives CATSDGRQGGNEKLFF.

This clone has a single count. V usage is TRBV5-1 and J usage is TRBJ2-5; 9 bases are a match to TRBD2. The CDR3 totals 15 residues. Looked up from germline, CDR1 is SGHRS and CDR2 is YFSETQ. Losses at the gene ends were 0 bases for V and 2 bases for J; bases not matched to a gene: 2. The CDR3 here is CASSLGLAGQETQYF. Written as DNA, the CDR3 is TGCGCCAGCAGCTTGGGGCTAGCGGGGCAAGAGACCCAGTACTTC.

The rearrangement links TRBV11-3 to TRBJ2-7; 7 bases agree with TRBD2. The length of the CDR3 is 18 residues. CDR1 SGHNT and CDR2 YENEEA come from the germline V gene. V trimming: 1 base; J trimming: 0 bases; junction bases outside the gene matches: 12. The CDR3 region has the DNA TGTGCCAGCAGCTTAGTAGGCTCGGGAGGCCTTAGCTCCTACGAGCAGTACTTC. Residues: CASSLVGSGGLSSYEQYF.

The gene calls are TRBV28 and TRBJ2-1; the D is unclear. The CDR3 length is 15 residues. V was cut by 2 bases and J by 1 base, with 9 bases left in between. Germline lookup yields CDR1 MDHEN and CDR2 SYDVKM. The chain's CDR3 is CASSLDVGSYNEQFF. As DNA, the CDR3 is TGTGCCAGCAGTTTAGATGTTGGATCCTACAATGAGCAGTTCTTC.

This chain uses TRBV20-1 with TRBJ2-3; 8 positions agree with TRBD2. CDR1 DFQATT and CDR2 SNEGSKA come from the germline V gene (reference sequence). J lost 8 bases, V lost 3 bases, and 13 bases had no gene match. The CDR3 runs 15 residues. The CDR3 DNA reads TGCAGTGCTAGTCTCACGGAGCGGGAGACCGGTACGCAGTATTTT. This translates into CSASLTERETGTQYF.

The CDR3 protein is CASSLTANNEQFF. CDR3 DNA sequence: TGTGCCAGCAGTTTGACAGCGAACAATGAGCAGTTCTTC. The gene calls are TRBV28 and TRBJ2-1; maybe TRBD1 (5 bases). CDR3 length equals 13 residues. CDR1 and CDR2 from the germline V gene are MDHEN and SYDVKM. Deletions cut 3 bases from V and 5 bases from J, with 8 bases between.

This chain joins TRBV27 and TRBJ1-6; D call uncertain. The length of the CDR3 is 15 residues. The germline CDR1 and CDR2 sequences are MNHEY and SMNVEV (reference sequence). V lost 3 bases, J lost 0 bases, and 6 bases lay in between. The CDR3 DNA reads as TGTGCCAGCAGTTTTCACAGCTCCTATAATTCACCCCTCCACTTT. Translation gives CASSFHSSYNSPLHF.

V usage is TRBV27 and J usage is TRBJ2-3; TRBD2 is a possible D gene (6 bases). Germline V gene sequence: CDR1 MNHEY, CDR2 SMNVEV (reference sequence). Trimming pared 2 bases from V and 4 bases from J, leaving 10 bases between. This CDR3 comprises 14 residues. The CDR3 sequence is CASSLRRAADTQYF. The CDR3 DNA follows: TGTGCCAGCAGTTTAAGGAGGGCCGCAGATACGCAGTATTTT.

The gene calls are TRBV28 and TRBJ1-4; D unresolved. V lost 7 bases, J lost 0 bases, and 3 bases lay in between. The CDR3 spans 12 residues. Germline V lookup: CDR1 MDHEN, CDR2 SYDVKM. CDR3 region: CASTATNEKLFF. CDR3 DNA sequence: TGTGCCAGCACCGCAACTAATGAAAAACTGTTTTTT.

CDR3 residues: CASSLEASEINQPQHF. In nucleotides, the CDR3 is TGTGCCAGCAGCTTAGAGGCTTCAGAAATCAATCAGCCCCAGCATTTT. The chain couples TRBV7-8 to TRBJ1-5; D is unresolved. The V end lost 1 base, the J end lost 3 bases, and 13 bases lay between the germline ends. Per germline, CDR1 SGHVS and CDR2 FQNEAQ. The CDR3 runs to 16 residues.

The chain couples TRBV5-6 to TRBJ2-7; 7 positions agree with TRBD2. The CDR3 extends over 14 amino acids. After removal of 4 bases from V and 2 bases from J, the junction contained 6 bases not matched to a gene. CDR1 is SGHDT, CDR2 YYEEEE, per germline. The chain's CDR3 is CASSQWAGAYEQYF. For the CDR3, the DNA is TGTGCCAGCAGCCAATGGGCGGGAGCCTACGAGCAGTACTTC.

V is TRBV28 and J is TRBJ1-1, with 7 bases fitting TRBD1. In germline, CDR1 is MDHEN, CDR2 SYDVKM. The CDR3 is 16 residues long. Trimming cost V 7 bases and J 2 bases; bases outside gene matches: 13. The CDR3 loop is CASTRQGSRRNTEAFF. The CDR3 nucleotides read TGTGCCAGCACAAGACAGGGATCAAGGCGAAACACTGAAGCTTTCTTT.

For the CDR3, the DNA is TGTGCCACCAGTGATCCCGGGACAGGGGGAGGAGGCTACACCTTC. Protein sequence: CATSDPGTGGGGYTF. The chain uses TRBV24-1 and TRBJ1-2; 11 bases agree with TRBD1. The ends lost 3 bases at V and 8 bases at J; junction bases unmatched: 7. The CDR3 consists of 15 residues. In germline, CDR1 is KGHDR, CDR2 SFDVKD.

The rearrangement uses TRBV5-1 and TRBJ1-2, with 10 bases fitting TRBD1. The J segment lost 4 bases and the V segment lost 4 bases, leaving 10 bases of the junction unmatched. The germline V gene has CDR1 SGHRS and CDR2 YFSETQ. The CDR3 runs to 16 residues. CDR3 loop: CASSAARTGGVYGYTF. As DNA, the CDR3 is TGCGCCAGCAGCGCCGCCCGGACAGGGGGGGTCTATGGCTACACCTTC.

The rearrangement links TRBV10-3 to TRBJ1-3, with 8 bases lining up with TRBD1. Per the germline V gene, CDR1 is ENHRY and CDR2 is SYGVKD. The CDR3 is made up of 17 amino acids. The junction had 8 bases not matched to a gene; V was cut back by 4 bases and J by 0 bases. The CDR3 is CAISGTGSGFSGNTIYF. The DNA of the CDR3 is TGTGCCATCAGTGGGACAGGGTCCGGGTTCTCTGGAAACACCATATATTTT.

The rearrangement links TRBV29-1 to TRBJ2-1, with 8 bases fitting TRBD1. Trimming took 4 bases from V and 0 from J; bases not matched to a gene: 8. From germline, CDR1 is SQVTM and CDR2 ANQGSEA. This CDR3 has 16 residues. In DNA, the CDR3 is TGCAGCGTTGGACAGGGGTCTATTAGCTCCTACAATGAGCAGTTCTTC. Translated, it gives CSVGQGSISSYNEQFF.

This clone showed up just once. The chain recombines TRBV7-9 with TRBJ1-2, with a weak D call TRBD1 (5 bases). The CDR3 runs to 16 residues. CDR1 and CDR2 (germline): SEHNR, FQNEAQ (reference sequence). Trimming cost V 7 bases and J 8 bases, with 26 bases left between them. This CDR3 is CASIRFGGMLVRGYTF. The DNA for the CDR3 is TGTGCCAGCATTAGATTTGGGGGAATGCTAGTGCGCGGCTACACCTTC.

The CDR3 here is CASSRGDKTQYF. The CDR3 DNA follows: TGTGCCAGCAGTCGCGGGGACAAGACCCAGTACTTC. The chain links TRBV6-5 to TRBJ2-5; D is perhaps TRBD1 or TRBD2 (6 bases each). From germline, CDR1 is MNHEY and CDR2 SVGAGI. Trimming pared 5 bases from V and 6 bases from J, leaving 10 bases between. The CDR3 spans 12 residues.